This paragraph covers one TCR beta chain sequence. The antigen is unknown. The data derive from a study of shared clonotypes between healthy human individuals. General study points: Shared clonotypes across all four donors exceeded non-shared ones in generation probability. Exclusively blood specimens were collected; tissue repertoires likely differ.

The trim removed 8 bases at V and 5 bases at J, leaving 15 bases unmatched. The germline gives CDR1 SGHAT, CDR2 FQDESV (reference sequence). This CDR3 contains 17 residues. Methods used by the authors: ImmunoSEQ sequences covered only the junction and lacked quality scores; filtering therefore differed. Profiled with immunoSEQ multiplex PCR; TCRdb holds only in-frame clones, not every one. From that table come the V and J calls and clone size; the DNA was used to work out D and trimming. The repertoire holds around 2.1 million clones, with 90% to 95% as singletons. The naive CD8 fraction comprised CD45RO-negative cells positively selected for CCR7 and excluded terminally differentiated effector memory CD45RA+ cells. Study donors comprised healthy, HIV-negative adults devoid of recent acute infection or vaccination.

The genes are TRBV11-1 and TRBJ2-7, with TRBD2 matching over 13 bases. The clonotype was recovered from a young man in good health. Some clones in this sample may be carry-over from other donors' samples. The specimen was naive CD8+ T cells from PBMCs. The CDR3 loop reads CASQFGLAGDEWDEQYF. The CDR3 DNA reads TGTGCCAGCCAGTTTGGACTAGCGGGAGACGAATGGGACGAGCAGTACTTC.